This is a list of T cell receptor beta chains from one sample in a study of T cell repertoires in cytomegalovirus infection. Antigen specificity for these receptors is unknown. TCRdb reanalysed the reads using MiXCR and keeps one entry per CDR3 protein. The sample comprises around 300,000 distinct CDR3 sequences, approximately 25% of which are singletons, and about an eighth rests with the top ten. Sequenced here: cultured PBMCs, sampled from culture after CMV antigen stimulation. All receptors derive from a human donor in good health (CMV status not recorded). Some clones in this sample may be carry-over from other donors' samples. CDR3s include the opening cysteine and the closing phenylalanine or tryptophan. A D gene is named only where the DNA matches it firmly. Clone size is shown for a subset of rows, as once, few, many or a class of expanded clone.

d_call	v_call	clone_size	j_call	cdr3_aa	cdr3_nt
-	TRBV11-3	few	TRBJ1-1	CASSITVGVRTEAFF	TGTGCCAGCAGCATTACAGTGGGGGTTCGGACTGAAGCTTTCTTT
-	TRBV10-1	-	TRBJ2-3	CASSALADTQYF	TGCGCCAGCAGTGCTCTCGCAGATACGCAGTATTTT
TRBD1	TRBV19	-	TRBJ2-5	CASSGETGGAETQYF	TGTGCCAGTAGTGGGGAGACAGGGGGCGCGGAGACCCAGTACTTC
-	TRBV7-6	-	TRBJ2-5	CASSSGGLETQYF	TGTGCCAGCTCTAGTGGGGGGTTGGAGACCCAGTACTTC
-	TRBV2	-	TRBJ2-1	CASPRGRAYNEQFF	TGTGCCAGCCCTCGGGGCAGGGCCTACAATGAGCAGTTCTTC
TRBD2	TRBV4-3	many	TRBJ2-1	CASSQTSGRAFNNEQFF	TGCGCCAGCAGCCAGACTAGCGGGAGGGCCTTTAACAATGAGCAGTTCTTC
-	TRBV7-2	few	TRBJ2-1	CASSPYLANEQFF	TGTGCCAGCAGCCCGTACCTCGCCAATGAGCAGTTCTTC
TRBD2	TRBV2	-	TRBJ2-5	CASTRAGLAGDRETQYF	TGTGCCAGCACCCGGGCCGGACTAGCGGGAGATCGGGAGACCCAGTACTTC
TRBD2	TRBV5-4	-	TRBJ2-5	CASSLGTSGRAGETQYF	TGTGCCAGCAGCTTGGGGACTAGCGGGAGGGCCGGAGAGACCCAGTACTTC
-	TRBV11-3	few	TRBJ2-1	CASSLILPEYNEQFF	TGTGCCAGCAGCTTAATACTACCTGAATACAATGAGCAGTTCTTC
-	TRBV7-2	-	TRBJ2-7	CASSPRHNYEQYF	TGTGCCAGCAGCCCCAGGCATAACTACGAGCAGTACTTC
-	TRBV6-1	few	TRBJ1-5	CASRGYRGAEPQHF	TGTGCCAGCAGGGGGTACAGAGGTGCCGAGCCCCAGCATTTT